These 16 T cell receptor beta chains were all obtained from the same sample, sequenced in a study of identifying expanded T cells in peripheral blood. Only in-frame clones appear in the TCRdb table, and some are missing; sequencing was by immunoSEQ multiplex PCR. The table records around 100,000 clones, approximately 88% of them present only once. What was sequenced was blood. Receptors originate from a person between 18 and 75 years old in good health.

This sequence joins TRBV7-2 and TRBJ1-5; D ambiguous. V was clipped by 5 bases and J by 0 bases, with 17 bases between them. The CDR3 runs to 17 residues. In germline, CDR1 is SGHTA, CDR2 FQGNSA. CDR3 bases: TGTGCCAGCAGCCCCCACCGAGACGGGATTAGCAATCAGCCCCAGCATTTT. Protein: CASSPHRDGISNQPQHF.

J is TRBJ2-2 and V is TRBV7-2, with 11 bases that match TRBD2. This CDR3 contains 16 residues. Trimming cost V 6 bases and J 0 bases; bases outside gene matches: 3. Germline V gene lookup returns CDR1 SGHTA and CDR2 FQGNSA. The CDR3 protein is CASRLAGAPNTGELFF. The CDR3 DNA follows: TGTGCCAGCAGACTAGCGGGGGCCCCGAACACCGGGGAGCTGTTTTTT. The full variable domain, its missing parts supplied by reference TRBV7-2 and TRBJ2-2, is GAGVSQSPSNKVTEKGKDVELRCDPISGHTALYWYRQSLGQGLEFLIYFQGNSAPDKSGLPSDRFSAERTGGSVSTLTIQRTQQEDSAVYLCASRLAGAPNTGELFFGEGSRLTVL.

The chain joins TRBV6-5 to TRBJ2-7, with 9 bases fitting TRBD1. Germline V gives CDR1 MNHEY, CDR2 SVGAGI. V was clipped by 6 bases and J by 3 bases; unmatched bases: 9. This CDR3 comprises 15 residues. This CDR3 is CASRRGQGPIYEQYF. DNA for the CDR3: TGTGCCAGCAGGAGGGGACAGGGTCCCATCTACGAGCAGTACTTC.

The V call is TRBV7-9, the J call TRBJ2-5; possible D gene TRBD2, 6 bases. Germline V gives CDR1 SEHNR, CDR2 FQNEAQ (reference sequence). V was pared by 0 bases and J by 5 bases, with 16 bases between. There are 16 residues in the CDR3. Written as DNA, the CDR3 is TGTGCCAGCAGCTTAGCGGGTCTGGTAGGAGGGGAGACCCAGTACTTC. Amino acid sequence: CASSLAGLVGGETQYF. The variable domain in full, with the rest retrieved from reference TRBV7-9 and TRBJ2-5, is DTGVSQNPRHKITKRGQNVTFRCDPISEHNRLYWYRQTLGQGPEFLTYFQNEAQLEKSRLLSDRFSAERPKGSFSTLEIQRTEQGDSAMYLCASSLAGLVGGETQYFGPGTRLLVL.

This rearrangement joins TRBV6-1 to TRBJ1-6, with 10 positions matching TRBD1. With V trimmed by 4 bases and J by 7 bases, 4 bases remained unmatched. The CDR3 is 15 amino acids. The germline V gene encodes CDR1 MNHNS and CDR2 SASEGT. The CDR3 sequence: CASSVAGQGNSPLHF. The CDR3 nucleotides read TGTGCCAGCAGTGTAGCGGGACAGGGGAATTCACCCCTCCACTTT.

The chain joins TRBV7-9 to TRBJ2-5; TRBD2 matches 8 bases. Losses at the gene ends were 2 bases for V and 1 base for J; bases not matched to a gene: 0. The CDR3 totals 14 residues. CDR1 and CDR2 from the germline V gene are SEHNR and FQNEAQ (reference sequence). The CDR3 bases are TGTGCCAGCAGCTTACTAGCGGGCCAAGAGACCCAGTACTTC. The encoded protein is CASSLLAGQETQYF.

CDR3 sequence: CASSVGKLAGTGELFF. Written as DNA, the CDR3 is TGTGCCAGCAGCGTAGGGAAACTAGCGGGCACCGGGGAGCTGTTTTTT. The chain couples TRBV9 to TRBJ2-2; 9 bases map to TRBD2. J was trimmed by 4 bases and V by 0 bases; bases with no gene match: 4. The CDR3 spans 16 residues. The germline V gene encodes CDR1 SGDLS and CDR2 YYNGEE.

The rearrangement uses TRBV7-2 and TRBJ1-1; D might be TRBD1 (5 bases). CDR3 length: 15 residues. Trimming took 3 bases from V and 3 from J, leaving 14 bases between them. The germline CDR1 and CDR2 sequences are SGHTA and FQGNSA. In DNA, the CDR3 is TGTGCCAGCAGCTTGCAGGGTAGTTGGGACACTGAAGCTTTCTTT. Its protein product is CASSLQGSWDTEAFF.

The V call is TRBV15, the J call TRBJ1-2, with D possibly TRBD1 on 6 matching bases. Germline CDR1 reads LNHNV; CDR2 reads YYDKDF (reference sequence). Trimming removed 0 bases from V and 6 bases from J, with 14 bases in between. The CDR3 covers 15 residues. The CDR3 protein is CATSRDLTGYHGYTF. CDR3 coding DNA: TGTGCCACCAGCAGAGACCTAACAGGGTACCATGGCTACACCTTC. The full variable domain, with the rest looked up from reference TRBV15 and TRBJ1-2, is DAMVIQNPRYQVTQFGKPVTLSCSQTLNHNVMYWYQQKSSQAPKLLFHYYDKDFNNEADTPDNFQSRRPNTSFCFLDIRSPGLGDTAMYLCATSRDLTGYHGYTFGSGTRLTVV.

The genes are TRBV9 and TRBJ2-2; D remains ambiguous. The CDR3 is 13 amino acids. Trimming took off 4 bases at V and 6 bases at J, with 10 bases between the two ends. The germline V gene encodes CDR1 SGDLS and CDR2 YYNGEE. The CDR3 is CASSQAVPGELFF. The CDR3 bases are TGTGCCAGCAGCCAAGCAGTACCCGGGGAGCTGTTTTTT.

The chain uses TRBV7-3 and TRBJ1-1, with D hard to call. Germline V gene lookup returns CDR1 SGHTA and CDR2 FQGTGA. V was shortened by 6 bases and J by 0 bases, with 8 bases between the two germline ends. The CDR3 extends over 13 amino acids. CDR3 sequence: CASSSTVNTEAFF. The CDR3 nucleotides read TGTGCCAGCAGTTCCACAGTGAACACTGAAGCTTTCTTT.

The chain is built from TRBV27 and TRBJ1-4; D may be TRBD1 (6 bases). Looked up from germline, CDR1 is MNHEY and CDR2 is SMNVEV (reference sequence). V was shortened by 4 bases and J by 5 bases, with 20 bases between the two germline ends. The CDR3 contains 17 residues. The CDR3 nucleotides read TGTGCCAGCAGTTCACTCCTCAGACAGGCCCAGAATGAAAAACTGTTTTTT. It specifies CASSSLLRQAQNEKLFF.

The genes are TRBV5-1 and TRBJ1-2, with TRBD1 identical over 7 bases. Germline V gene lookup returns CDR1 SGHRS and CDR2 YFSETQ. The ends lost 0 bases at V and 0 bases at J; junction bases unmatched: 26. This CDR3 region has 23 residues. In DNA, the CDR3 is TGCGCCAGCAGCTTGGGGCCTCGGCCCCGCCCGGGGGGCTCGACAGGGACTAACTATGGCTACACCTTC. It encodes CASSLGPRPRPGGSTGTNYGYTF.

This rearrangement joins TRBV19 to TRBJ1-5; 10 positions match TRBD1. CDR1 LNHDA and CDR2 SQIVND come from the germline V gene (reference sequence). This CDR3 is built from 15 residues. V lost 0 bases to trimming and J lost 6 bases; unmatched junction nucleotides: 2. In DNA, the CDR3 is TGTGCCAGTAGTATAGATGGGACAGGGGTTCAGCCCCAGCATTTT. It translates to CASSIDGTGVQPQHF.

The gene calls are TRBV5-4 and TRBJ2-3; D is undetermined. Trimming took off 4 bases at V and 1 base at J, with 4 bases between the two ends. From germline, CDR1 is SGHNT and CDR2 YYREEE (reference sequence). The CDR3 is made up of 12 amino acids. CDR3 amino acids: CASSTGTDTQYF. The CDR3, as DNA: TGTGCCAGCAGCACGGGCACAGATACGCAGTATTTT.

The chain combines TRBV4-1 with TRBJ1-5, with D perhaps matching TRBD1 (6 bases). The length of the CDR3 is 15 residues. Trimming left V 6 bases short and J 1 base short, with 13 bases between. Germline values: CDR1 MGHRA, CDR2 YSYEKL. CDR3 sequence: CASSRGTLSNQPQHF. CDR3 nucleotide sequence: TGCGCCAGCAGTCGAGGGACACTGAGCAATCAGCCCCAGCATTTT.